This TCR beta chain originates from a study of T cells in localized non-small cell lung cancer. Study outcomes and limitations: Adjacent lung had a median approximately 50 of the 100 largest tumor clones. A raised T cell density in blood coincided with lengthier overall survival. Sequencing was restricted to one tumor region; therefore, heterogeneity remains possible.

Turning to this clone: Its specificity is not known.

With V trimmed by 5 bases and J by 10 bases, 10 bases remained unmatched. CDR3 size: 12 residues. Germline V CDR1 and CDR2: GTSNPN, SVGIG (reference sequence). Profiled with immunoSEQ multiplex PCR; TCRdb holds only in-frame clones, not every one. The sample lists 28,000 or so clones, around 90% occurring once. The sequence was collected from a female donor aged 60 or older with stage II squamous cell lung carcinoma. The chain is built from TRBV30 and TRBJ1-2, with 7 bases fitting TRBD1. Sequenced material: peripheral blood, taken before any cancer treatment. The CDR3 DNA follows: TGTGCCTGGTCTAACAGGGGTTGGTCCTACACCTTC. This gives the protein CAWSNRGWSYTF.